Listed below are T cell receptor beta chains from one sample, sequenced in a study of response to subunit inactivated influenza vaccine. TCRdb called the RT-PCR reads again in MiXCR, with one record for every CDR3 protein. The sample has roughly 780,000 distinct CDR3 sequences, roughly 18% seen once. This material consisted of PBMCs from blood, taken 4 to 6 days after vaccination. The receptor set was obtained from a middle-aged man who received an inactivated influenza vaccine. Each CDR3 is given without its conserved first and last residue. Each record gives: V gene, D gene, clone size, J gene, CDR3 protein. A D gene is named only where the DNA matches it firmly. The listing skips clone size in some rows; elsewhere it reads once, few, many or a size class.

V gene: TRBV25-1
D gene: -
clone size: -
J gene: TRBJ1-1
CDR3 protein: ASSELGDWGNTEAF

V gene: TRBV5-1
D gene: TRBD1
clone size: few
J gene: TRBJ1-1
CDR3 protein: ASSRDRAEMNTEAF

V gene: TRBV12-3/TRBV12-4
D gene: TRBD1
clone size: -
J gene: TRBJ1-4
CDR3 protein: ASRGHRGRLF

V gene: TRBV10-3
D gene: TRBD1
clone size: -
J gene: TRBJ1-1
CDR3 protein: AIRQGSDTEAF

V gene: TRBV12-3/TRBV12-4
D gene: -
clone size: many
J gene: TRBJ1-5
CDR3 protein: ASSSNSAINQPQH

V gene: TRBV18
D gene: -
clone size: -
J gene: TRBJ1-1
CDR3 protein: ASSLPGPANTEAF

V gene: TRBV29-1
D gene: TRBD1
clone size: -
J gene: TRBJ2-1
CDR3 protein: SVAYGTGVILEQF

V gene: TRBV15
D gene: -
clone size: few
J gene: TRBJ1-5
CDR3 protein: ATSALTGNQPQH

V gene: TRBV29-1
D gene: -
clone size: many
J gene: TRBJ2-7
CDR3 protein: SVEEQGRSYEQY

V gene: TRBV4-2
D gene: TRBD2
clone size: -
J gene: TRBJ2-7
CDR3 protein: ASSQDGSGVSYEQY

V gene: TRBV6-2/TRBV6-3
D gene: TRBD1
clone size: few
J gene: TRBJ2-3
CDR3 protein: ASSPGTGGGGTQY

V gene: TRBV7-2
D gene: -
clone size: few
J gene: TRBJ2-7
CDR3 protein: ASSLALFQQY

V gene: TRBV2
D gene: -
clone size: few
J gene: TRBJ2-2
CDR3 protein: ASRLRDLTLGELF

V gene: TRBV20-1
D gene: -
clone size: few
J gene: TRBJ1-1
CDR3 protein: SARGTEAF

V gene: TRBV12-3/TRBV12-4
D gene: -
clone size: few
J gene: TRBJ2-5
CDR3 protein: ASSLALGGATQETQY

V gene: TRBV20-1
D gene: TRBD1
clone size: few
J gene: TRBJ2-7
CDR3 protein: SARRGTGVSYEQY

V gene: TRBV10-3
D gene: -
clone size: few
J gene: TRBJ1-3
CDR3 protein: AIRPDTSSGNTIY

V gene: TRBV29-1
D gene: TRBD1
clone size: -
J gene: TRBJ1-2
CDR3 protein: SVRTGSLSYGYT

V gene: TRBV20-1
D gene: -
clone size: few
J gene: TRBJ2-7
CDR3 protein: SALGTYEQY

V gene: TRBV5-6
D gene: TRBD2
clone size: -
J gene: TRBJ2-7
CDR3 protein: ASSQRLAGVSEQY

V gene: TRBV29-1
D gene: TRBD1
clone size: few
J gene: TRBJ2-6
CDR3 protein: SVFGQGVSGANVLT

V gene: TRBV5-1
D gene: TRBD1
clone size: few
J gene: TRBJ1-2
CDR3 protein: ASSWGQGTPYGYT

V gene: TRBV28
D gene: -
clone size: few
J gene: TRBJ1-5
CDR3 protein: ASNKVNQPQH

V gene: TRBV12-3/TRBV12-4
D gene: TRBD2
clone size: -
J gene: TRBJ2-7
CDR3 protein: ASSLVVTSGEGYEQY

V gene: TRBV20-1
D gene: TRBD2
clone size: -
J gene: TRBJ2-3
CDR3 protein: SANYGLAHTDTQY

V gene: TRBV6-1
D gene: TRBD1
clone size: -
J gene: TRBJ2-7
CDR3 protein: ASSEWTGGNYEQY

V gene: TRBV5-1
D gene: -
clone size: -
J gene: TRBJ1-5
CDR3 protein: ASRGGSAGDQPQH

V gene: TRBV20-1
D gene: -
clone size: -
J gene: TRBJ2-7
CDR3 protein: SAHTGPGRSEQY

V gene: TRBV7-2
D gene: -
clone size: -
J gene: TRBJ2-7
CDR3 protein: ASTGGGQYEQY

V gene: TRBV11-2
D gene: -
clone size: -
J gene: TRBJ1-4
CDR3 protein: ASRPIAGTTNEKLF

V gene: TRBV18
D gene: TRBD2
clone size: few
J gene: TRBJ2-1
CDR3 protein: ASSPTSGRAGNEQF

V gene: TRBV6-2/TRBV6-3
D gene: TRBD2
clone size: -
J gene: TRBJ2-1
CDR3 protein: ASSLAGGFGLNEQF

V gene: TRBV6-1
D gene: TRBD2
clone size: -
J gene: TRBJ2-7
CDR3 protein: ASSPSGALSEQY

V gene: TRBV7-8
D gene: -
clone size: many
J gene: TRBJ2-1
CDR3 protein: ASSSEQLSTYNEQF

V gene: TRBV4-3
D gene: -
clone size: many
J gene: TRBJ2-1
CDR3 protein: ASSQDWTDNYNEQF

V gene: TRBV20-1
D gene: TRBD1
clone size: few
J gene: TRBJ2-7
CDR3 protein: SARTGGANEQY

V gene: TRBV28
D gene: -
clone size: -
J gene: TRBJ2-1
CDR3 protein: ASSTPLLASNYNEQF

V gene: TRBV7-2
D gene: TRBD1
clone size: few
J gene: TRBJ2-7
CDR3 protein: ASSSDRVRSYEQY

V gene: TRBV10-3
D gene: TRBD2
clone size: -
J gene: TRBJ2-1
CDR3 protein: AISEPRSGDEQF

V gene: TRBV7-2
D gene: TRBD2
clone size: few
J gene: TRBJ2-1
CDR3 protein: ASSRGTSGFYNEQF

V gene: TRBV12-3/TRBV12-4
D gene: TRBD2
clone size: few
J gene: TRBJ2-1
CDR3 protein: ASCIAGNNEQF

V gene: TRBV20-1
D gene: TRBD2
clone size: -
J gene: TRBJ2-2
CDR3 protein: SARSGSYTGELF

V gene: TRBV5-1
D gene: TRBD2
clone size: -
J gene: TRBJ2-1
CDR3 protein: ASSYPGLAGGSSYNEQF